The 18 T cell receptor beta chains listed next were all sequenced from one sample in a study of blood T cell repertoires in COVID-19. Measured with immunoSEQ multiplex PCR; TCRdb has only the in-frame clones, and not every one. The table records around 85,000 clones, roughly 86% of them present only once. Sequencing input: peripheral blood. These receptors came from a man in his fifties or sixties with active COVID-19.

The rearrangement links TRBV19 to TRBJ2-1; possibly TRBD2 for D (5 bases). This CDR3 region has 14 residues. Germline CDR1 reads LNHDA; CDR2 reads SQIVND (reference sequence). V was trimmed by 6 bases and J by 9 bases, leaving 18 bases between them. In DNA form, the CDR3 reads TGTGCCAGTAGCTCACCGGGATACAACGGTGAGCAGTTCTTC. It is translated as CASSSPGYNGEQFF.

The chain recombines TRBV6-5 with TRBJ2-3; the match to TRBD2 covers 7 bases. The ends lost 6 bases at V and 1 base at J; junction bases unmatched: 7. The CDR3 is 15 amino acids. Germline CDR1 is MNHEY and CDR2 is SVGAGI. In nucleotides, the CDR3 is TGTGCCAGCAGACCCACTAGCGCGGGCACAGATACGCAGTATTTT. Its translation is CASRPTSAGTDTQYF.

This rearrangement joins TRBV4-3 to TRBJ2-1, with 13 bases identical to TRBD2. V lost 1 base and J lost 9; bases outside the gene matches: 18. There are 20 residues in the CDR3. Germline V CDR1 and CDR2: LGHNA, YSLEER. The CDR3 loop is CASSQVSGLAGERARGEQFF. CDR3 bases: TGCGCCAGCAGCCAAGTTTCAGGACTAGCGGGAGAAAGGGCACGGGGTGAGCAGTTCTTC.

The chain employs TRBV7-2 and TRBJ2-1; D unclear. Germline assignment: CDR1 SGHTA and CDR2 FQGNSA. The CDR3 extends over 13 amino acids. V lost 3 bases and J lost 13, with 16 bases in between. CDR3 in amino acids: CASSLRPNRVQFF. The CDR3 region has the DNA TGTGCCAGCAGCTTGCGGCCAAATCGGGTCCAGTTCTTC.

V usage is TRBV6-6 and J usage is TRBJ1-1; D is uncertain. The germline gives CDR1 MNHNY, CDR2 SVGAGI (reference sequence). The ends were cut back, 11 bases at V and 1 base at J, with 20 bases in the middle. The CDR3 length is 15 residues. The CDR3 DNA is TGTGCCGCCTTCAAATACCCCCGGGGGAACACTGAAGCTTTCTTT. This translates into CAAFKYPRGNTEAFF.

V is TRBV9 and J is TRBJ1-2; the match to TRBD1 covers 9 bases. The CDR3 has 18 residues. Trimming cost V 1 base and J 2 bases; bases outside gene matches: 12. Germline V CDR1 and CDR2: SGDLS, YYNGEE. The CDR3 DNA reads as TGTGCCAGCAGCGTATTCTTGGGACAGGGTCATGAAAACTATGGCTACACCTTC. Translation: CASSVFLGQGHENYGYTF.

The chain combines TRBV9 with TRBJ2-3, with D perhaps TRBD2 (6 bases). This CDR3 contains 16 residues. Trimming stripped 4 bases from V and 1 base from J, with 16 bases between. Germline V lookup: CDR1 SGDLS, CDR2 YYNGEE. The CDR3 here is CASSPQPGTRTDTQYF. As DNA, the CDR3 is TGTGCCAGCAGCCCCCAACCTGGGACTCGCACAGATACGCAGTATTTT.

A few counts support this clone. The gene calls are TRBV7-8 and TRBJ1-2, with 7 bases that match TRBD1. The CDR3 covers 13 residues. The germline CDR1 and CDR2 sequences are SGHVS and FQNEAQ. V gave up 5 bases and J gave up 8 bases; unmatched junction bases: 8. CDR3 region: CASSVEGARGYTF. The CDR3, as DNA: TGTGCCAGCAGCGTGGAGGGGGCGAGGGGCTACACCTTC.

The chain links TRBV7-2 to TRBJ1-5; 8 bases line up with TRBD1. The CDR3 extends over 15 amino acids. Germline assignment: CDR1 SGHTA and CDR2 FQGNSA. The junction had 6 bases not matched to a gene; V was cut back by 1 base and J by 7 bases. The CDR3 loop reads CASSLVGQAMQPQHF. Written as DNA, the CDR3 is TGTGCCAGCAGCTTAGTGGGACAGGCGATGCAGCCCCAGCATTTT.

The CDR3 loop reads CASSFPAGQGNYEQYF. CDR3 nucleotide sequence: TGTGCCAGCAGTTTTCCGGCCGGACAGGGAAACTACGAGCAGTACTTC. The rearrangement uses TRBV28 and TRBJ2-7; 8 bases line up with TRBD1. The CDR3 covers 16 residues. Looked up from germline, CDR1 is MDHEN and CDR2 is SYDVKM. V was clipped by 3 bases and J by 3 bases; unmatched bases: 10.

Relative to its sample, this clone is medium-sized. The chain combines TRBV28 with TRBJ2-2; 8 bases map to TRBD1. Germline-derived CDR1 and CDR2 are MDHEN and SYDVKM. The CDR3 runs 16 residues. Trimming removed 2 bases from V and 5 bases from J; junction bases left unmatched: 7. CDR3 amino acids: CASSLAGGVWTGELFF. The CDR3 DNA reads as TGTGCCAGCAGTTTAGCAGGGGGCGTCTGGACCGGGGAGCTGTTTTTT. Using reference TRBV28 and TRBJ2-2 for the parts outside the CDR3, the full variable domain is DVKVTQSSRYLVKRTGEKVFLECVQDMDHENMFWYRQDPGLGLRLIYFSYDVKMKEKGDIPEGYSVSREKKERFSLILESASTNQTSMYLCASSLAGGVWTGELFFGEGSRLTVL.

The gene calls are TRBV19 and TRBJ2-5; no clear D. CDR3 length: 13 amino acids. Germline V gene data show CDR1 as LNHDA and CDR2 as SQIVND (reference sequence). The V gene lost 2 bases and the J gene lost 5 bases, with 9 bases spanning the gap. The CDR3: CASSISVGETQYF. The CDR3 bases are TGTGCCAGTAGTATATCAGTCGGGGAGACCCAGTACTTC.

The gene calls are TRBV6-6 and TRBJ1-5; D perhaps matches TRBD1 (5 bases). Deletions cut 5 bases from V and 7 bases from J, with 9 bases between. Germline assignment: CDR1 MNHNY and CDR2 SVGAGI (reference sequence). The CDR3 extends over 12 amino acids. CDR3 in DNA: TGTGCCAGCAGTCCAGGACAACAGCCCCAGCATTTT. Translated, it gives CASSPGQQPQHF.

J is TRBJ2-5 and V is TRBV25-1; TRBD1 agrees at 9 bases. With V trimmed by 2 bases and J by 3 bases, 7 bases remained unmatched. This CDR3 comprises 16 residues. The germline CDR1 and CDR2 sequences are MGHDK and SYGVNS. CDR3 nucleotides: TGTGCCAGCAGTGAAAACAGGGGGCGCCCCGAAGAGACCCAGTACTTC. Translation: CASSENRGRPEETQYF.

This chain joins TRBV5-1 and TRBJ1-1; TRBD1 matches at 9 bases. The germline V gene encodes CDR1 SGHRS and CDR2 YFSETQ. The J segment lost 6 bases and the V segment lost 0 bases, leaving 6 bases of the junction unmatched. CDR3 length equals 15 residues. The CDR3 protein is CASSLVDRGAAEAFF. In DNA form, the CDR3 reads TGCGCCAGCAGCTTGGTTGACAGGGGGGCAGCTGAAGCTTTCTTT.

The chain carries TRBV6-5 and TRBJ1-4; D remains unclear. The germline V gene encodes CDR1 MNHEY and CDR2 SVGAGI. The V end was cut by 4 bases, the J end by 4 bases, with 13 bases between. The CDR3 extends over 15 amino acids. DNA for the CDR3: TGTGCCAGCAGTTCCAGTCGGAGCCATAATGAAAAACTGTTTTTT. Its protein is CASSSSRSHNEKLFF.

The chain joins TRBV7-9 to TRBJ1-1, with 8 bases aligning to TRBD1. CDR1 and CDR2 (germline): SEHNR, FQNEAQ (reference sequence). This CDR3 contains 15 residues. V lost 6 bases, J lost 6 bases, and 12 bases stayed unmatched. The CDR3 DNA is TGTGCCAGCAGAACTATGACAGGGGAAGGCGCTGAAGCTTTCTTT. This codes for CASRTMTGEGAEAFF.

The V call is TRBV19, the J call TRBJ2-3; D possibly corresponds to TRBD2 (6 bases). The CDR3 has 18 amino acids. The V gene's germline CDR1 is LNHDA and CDR2 SQIVND (reference sequence). V was clipped by 2 bases and J by 3 bases, with 21 bases between them. The CDR3 loop reads CASSIYGREGLVTDTQYF. In DNA form, the CDR3 reads TGTGCCAGTAGTATATATGGACGAGAGGGACTTGTAACAGATACGCAGTATTTT.